This note documents a single T cell receptor (beta chain) sequence. With 3 bases clipped from V and 0 bases from J, the junction kept 6 bases outside the gene matches. Germline V gene sequence: CDR1 SGDLS, CDR2 YYNGEE. The CDR3 covers 15 residues. The PCR made use of 60 Vbeta and 13 Jbeta primers. This table comes from immunoSEQ multiplex PCR, and its TCRdb copy is limited to in-frame clones, with some not included. The table includes roughly 180,000 clones, 82% detected once. These data originate in a study of cytomegalovirus exposure and HLA in healthy donors. Sequences were obtained from PBMCs. V usage is TRBV9 and J usage is TRBJ2-7; 7 nucleotides line up with TRBD1. The clonotype originates from a man in his forties or fifties in good health and CMV-seronegative. CDR3 amino acids: CASSAQTGTSYEQYF. CDR3 nucleotides: TGTGCCAGCAGCGCCCAGACAGGGACCTCCTACGAGCAGTACTTC.